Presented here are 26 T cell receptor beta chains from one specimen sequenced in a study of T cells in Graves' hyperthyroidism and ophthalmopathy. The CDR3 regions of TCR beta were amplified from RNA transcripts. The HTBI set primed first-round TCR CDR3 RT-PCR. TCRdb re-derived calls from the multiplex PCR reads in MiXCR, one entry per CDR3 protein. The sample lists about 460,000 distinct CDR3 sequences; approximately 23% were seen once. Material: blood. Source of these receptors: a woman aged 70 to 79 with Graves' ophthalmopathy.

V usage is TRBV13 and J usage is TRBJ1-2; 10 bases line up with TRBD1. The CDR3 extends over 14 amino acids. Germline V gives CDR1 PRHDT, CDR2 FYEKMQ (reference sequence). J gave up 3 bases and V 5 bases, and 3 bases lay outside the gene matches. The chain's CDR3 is CASSTGTGDYGYTF. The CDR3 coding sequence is TGTGCCAGCAGCACCGGGACAGGGGACTATGGCTACACCTTC.

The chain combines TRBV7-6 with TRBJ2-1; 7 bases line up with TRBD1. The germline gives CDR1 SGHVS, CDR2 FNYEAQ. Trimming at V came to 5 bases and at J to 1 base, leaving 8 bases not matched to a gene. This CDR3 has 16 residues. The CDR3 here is CASSPGQAQSYNEQFF. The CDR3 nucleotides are TGTGCCAGCAGCCCCGGACAGGCGCAATCCTACAATGAGCAGTTCTTC.

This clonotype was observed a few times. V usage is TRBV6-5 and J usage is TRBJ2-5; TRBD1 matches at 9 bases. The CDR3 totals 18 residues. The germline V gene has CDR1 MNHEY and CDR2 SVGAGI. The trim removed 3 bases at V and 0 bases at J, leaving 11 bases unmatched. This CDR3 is CASSYSTWTGAYQETQYF. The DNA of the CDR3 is TGTGCCAGCAGTTATTCGACATGGACAGGGGCATACCAAGAGACCCAGTACTTC.

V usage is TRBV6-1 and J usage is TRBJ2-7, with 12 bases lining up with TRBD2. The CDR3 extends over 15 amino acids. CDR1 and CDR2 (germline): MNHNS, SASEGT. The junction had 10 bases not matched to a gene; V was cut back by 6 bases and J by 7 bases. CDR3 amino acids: CASSSLAGGPGEQYF. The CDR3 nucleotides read TGTGCCAGCAGCTCCCTAGCGGGAGGGCCAGGAGAGCAGTACTTC.

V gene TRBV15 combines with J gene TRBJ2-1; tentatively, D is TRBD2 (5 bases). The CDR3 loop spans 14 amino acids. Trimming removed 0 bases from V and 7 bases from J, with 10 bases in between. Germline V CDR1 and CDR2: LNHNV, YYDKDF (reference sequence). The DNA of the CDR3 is TGTGCCACCAGCAGAGAAGCGGTCGGTAATGAGCAGTTCTTC. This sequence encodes CATSREAVGNEQFF.

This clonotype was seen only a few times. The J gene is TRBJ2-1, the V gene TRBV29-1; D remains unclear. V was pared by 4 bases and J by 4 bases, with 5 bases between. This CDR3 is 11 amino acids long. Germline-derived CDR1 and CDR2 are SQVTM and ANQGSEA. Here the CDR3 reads CSVVNYNEQFF. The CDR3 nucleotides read TGCAGCGTTGTAAATTACAATGAGCAGTTCTTC.

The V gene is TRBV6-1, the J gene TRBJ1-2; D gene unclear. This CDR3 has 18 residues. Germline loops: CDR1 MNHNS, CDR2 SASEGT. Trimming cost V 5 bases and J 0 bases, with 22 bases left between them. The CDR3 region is CASSRWALDGKANYGYTF. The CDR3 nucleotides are TGTGCCAGCAGTCGGTGGGCCTTGGACGGAAAAGCTAACTATGGCTACACCTTC.

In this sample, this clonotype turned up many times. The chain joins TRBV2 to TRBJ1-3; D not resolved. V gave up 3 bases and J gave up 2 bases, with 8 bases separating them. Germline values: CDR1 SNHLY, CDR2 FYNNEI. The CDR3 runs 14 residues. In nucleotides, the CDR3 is TGTGCCAGCAGTGATTCTGCAACTGGAAACACCATATATTTT. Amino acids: CASSDSATGNTIYF.

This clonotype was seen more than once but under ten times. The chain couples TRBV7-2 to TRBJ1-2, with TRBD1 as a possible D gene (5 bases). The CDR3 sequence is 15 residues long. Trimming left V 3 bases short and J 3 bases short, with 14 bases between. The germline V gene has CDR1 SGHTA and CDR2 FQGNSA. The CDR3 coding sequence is TGTGCCAGCAGCTTGACCCGCCGGGGCGACTATGGCTACACCTTC. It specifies CASSLTRRGDYGYTF.

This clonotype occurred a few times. Here the CDR3 DNA reads TGTGCCAGCAGTTTAGCGCGGGGGTCACCCCTCCACTTT. Its protein product is CASSLARGSPLHF. V gene TRBV12-3 or TRBV12-4 combines with J gene TRBJ1-6, with D possibly being TRBD1 (5 bases). The CDR3 sequence is 13 residues long. Trimming removed 0 bases at V and 10 bases at J, with 7 bases between.

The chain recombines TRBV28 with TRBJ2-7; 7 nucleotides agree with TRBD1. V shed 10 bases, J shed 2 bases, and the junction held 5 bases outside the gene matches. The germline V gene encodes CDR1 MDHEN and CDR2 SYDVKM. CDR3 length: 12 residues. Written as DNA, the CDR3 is TGTGCCACACGACAGGGACCCTACGAGCAGTACTTC. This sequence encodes CATRQGPYEQYF.

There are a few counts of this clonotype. In nucleotides, the CDR3 is TGTGCCAGTAGTATCTATATGGACAGGCTCCCTGACAATGAGCAGTTCTTC. This encodes CASSIYMDRLPDNEQFF. The V call is TRBV19, the J call TRBJ2-1; 7 bases agree with TRBD1. The germline gives CDR1 LNHDA, CDR2 SQIVND (reference sequence). The CDR3 runs 17 residues. The junction had 13 bases not matched to a gene; V was cut back by 3 bases and J by 5 bases. Using reference TRBV19 and TRBJ2-1 for the parts outside the CDR3, the full variable domain is DGGITQSPKYLFRKEGQNVTLSCEQNLNHDAMYWYRQDPGQGLRLIYYSQIVNDFQKGDIAEGYSVSREKKESFPLTVTSAQKNPTAFYLCASSIYMDRLPDNEQFFGPGTRLTVL.

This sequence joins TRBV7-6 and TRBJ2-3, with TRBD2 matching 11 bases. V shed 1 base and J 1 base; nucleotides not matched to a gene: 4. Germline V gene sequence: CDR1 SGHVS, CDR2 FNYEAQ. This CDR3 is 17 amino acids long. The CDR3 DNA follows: TGTGCCAGCAGCTTAGGAGTTAGCGGGAGGGGCACAGATACGCAGTATTTT. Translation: CASSLGVSGRGTDTQYF.

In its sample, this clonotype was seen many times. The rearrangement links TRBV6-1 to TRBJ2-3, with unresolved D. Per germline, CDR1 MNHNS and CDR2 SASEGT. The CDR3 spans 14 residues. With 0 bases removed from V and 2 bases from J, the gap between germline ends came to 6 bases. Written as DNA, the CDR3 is TGTGCCAGCAGTGAAGCGTCAGACACAGATACGCAGTATTTT. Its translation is CASSEASDTDTQYF.

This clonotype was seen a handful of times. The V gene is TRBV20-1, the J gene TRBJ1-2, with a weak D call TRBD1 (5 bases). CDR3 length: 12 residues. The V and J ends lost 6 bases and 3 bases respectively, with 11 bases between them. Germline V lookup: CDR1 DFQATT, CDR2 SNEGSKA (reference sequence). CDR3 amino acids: CSASQGDYGYTF. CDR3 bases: TGCAGTGCATCCCAGGGAGACTATGGCTACACCTTC.

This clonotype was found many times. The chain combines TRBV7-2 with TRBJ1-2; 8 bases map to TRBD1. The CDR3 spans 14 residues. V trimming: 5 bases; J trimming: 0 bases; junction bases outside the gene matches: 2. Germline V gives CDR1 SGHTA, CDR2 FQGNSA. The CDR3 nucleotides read TGTGCCAGCAGCGCACAGGGGGCTAACTATGGCTACACCTTC. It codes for CASSAQGANYGYTF.

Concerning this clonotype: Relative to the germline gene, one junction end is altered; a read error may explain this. The CDR3 DNA reads TGCGCCAGGAGCTTGGGCGGGACAGGGGGCCACAATGAGCAGTTCTTC. Translation gives CARSLGGTGGHNEQFF. The chain carries TRBV5-1 and TRBJ2-1; 12 bases align to TRBD1. The CDR3 is 16 amino acids. CDR1 is SGHRS, CDR2 YFSETQ, per germline.

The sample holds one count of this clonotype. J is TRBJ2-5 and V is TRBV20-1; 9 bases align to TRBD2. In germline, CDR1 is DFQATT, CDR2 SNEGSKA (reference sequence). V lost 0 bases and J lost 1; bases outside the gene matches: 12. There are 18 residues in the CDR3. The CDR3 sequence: CSARDRASGKWGQETQYF. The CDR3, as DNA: TGCAGTGCTAGAGATAGGGCTAGCGGGAAGTGGGGCCAAGAGACCCAGTACTTC.

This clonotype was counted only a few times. CDR3 region: CASSYSYRDYGYTF. The CDR3, as DNA: TGTGCCAGCAGTTACAGTTACAGGGACTATGGCTACACCTTC. The V call is TRBV6-6, the J call TRBJ1-2; the D gene is possibly TRBD1 (6 bases). The CDR3 consists of 14 residues. V was clipped by 2 bases and J by 3 bases, with 10 bases between them. In germline, CDR1 is MNHNY, CDR2 SVGAGI (reference sequence).

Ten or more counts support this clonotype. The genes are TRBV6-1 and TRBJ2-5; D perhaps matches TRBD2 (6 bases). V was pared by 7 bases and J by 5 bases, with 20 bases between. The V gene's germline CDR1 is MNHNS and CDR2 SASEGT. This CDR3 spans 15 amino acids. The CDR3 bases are TGTGCCAGCACCCCCGGAGGGACCCGTCAGGAGACCCAGTACTTC. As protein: CASTPGGTRQETQYF.

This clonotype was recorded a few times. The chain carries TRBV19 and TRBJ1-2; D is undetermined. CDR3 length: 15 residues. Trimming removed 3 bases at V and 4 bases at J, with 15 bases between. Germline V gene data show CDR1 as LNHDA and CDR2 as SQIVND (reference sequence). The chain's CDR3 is CASSISVAGGYGYTF. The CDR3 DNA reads TGTGCCAGTAGTATCTCAGTCGCAGGCGGCTATGGCTACACCTTC. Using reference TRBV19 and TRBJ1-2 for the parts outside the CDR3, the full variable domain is DGGITQSPKYLFRKEGQNVTLSCEQNLNHDAMYWYRQDPGQGLRLIYYSQIVNDFQKGDIAEGYSVSREKKESFPLTVTSAQKNPTAFYLCASSISVAGGYGYTFGSGTRLTVV.

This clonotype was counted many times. CDR3 in DNA: TGTGCCAGCAGCTCCACTCGACAAAGGGGCGCGGGAAGAGGCTACACCTTC. Amino acid sequence: CASSSTRQRGAGRGYTF. The chain employs TRBV7-2 and TRBJ1-2, with TRBD1 as a possible D gene (5 bases). The germline V gene has CDR1 SGHTA and CDR2 FQGNSA. The CDR3 is 17 amino acids. The V end lost 4 bases, the J end lost 8 bases, and 26 bases lay between the germline ends.

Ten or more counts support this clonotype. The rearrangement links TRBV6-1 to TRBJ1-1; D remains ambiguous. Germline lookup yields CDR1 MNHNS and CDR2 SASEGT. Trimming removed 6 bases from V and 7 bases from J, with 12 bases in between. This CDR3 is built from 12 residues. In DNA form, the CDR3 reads TGTGCCAGCAGCCTACAGTCTGGTGAAGCTTTCTTT. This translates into CASSLQSGEAFF.

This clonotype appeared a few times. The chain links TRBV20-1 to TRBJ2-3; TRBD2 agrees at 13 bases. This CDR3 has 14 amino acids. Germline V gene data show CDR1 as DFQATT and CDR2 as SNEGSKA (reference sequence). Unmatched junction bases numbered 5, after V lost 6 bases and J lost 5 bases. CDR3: CSARLAGGVDTQYF. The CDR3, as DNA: TGCAGTGCAAGACTAGCGGGAGGTGTAGATACGCAGTATTTT.

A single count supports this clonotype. The CDR3 loop reads CASGHDSGVFF. Here the CDR3 DNA reads TGTGCTAGTGGTCACGACTCGGGAGTGTTCTTC. V is TRBV12-5 and J is TRBJ2-1, with D perhaps matching TRBD2 (6 bases). V shed 5 bases and J shed 15 bases, with 14 bases lying between them. Germline lookup yields CDR1 LGHNT and CDR2 FRNRAP. The CDR3 runs to 11 residues.

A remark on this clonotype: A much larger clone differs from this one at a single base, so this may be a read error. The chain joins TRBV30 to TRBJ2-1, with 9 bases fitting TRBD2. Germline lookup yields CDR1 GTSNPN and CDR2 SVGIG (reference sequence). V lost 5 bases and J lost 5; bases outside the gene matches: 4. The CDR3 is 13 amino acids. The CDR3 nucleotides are TGTGCCTGGCGACTAGCGGTACACAATGAGCAGTTCTTC. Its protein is CAWRLAVHNEQFF.